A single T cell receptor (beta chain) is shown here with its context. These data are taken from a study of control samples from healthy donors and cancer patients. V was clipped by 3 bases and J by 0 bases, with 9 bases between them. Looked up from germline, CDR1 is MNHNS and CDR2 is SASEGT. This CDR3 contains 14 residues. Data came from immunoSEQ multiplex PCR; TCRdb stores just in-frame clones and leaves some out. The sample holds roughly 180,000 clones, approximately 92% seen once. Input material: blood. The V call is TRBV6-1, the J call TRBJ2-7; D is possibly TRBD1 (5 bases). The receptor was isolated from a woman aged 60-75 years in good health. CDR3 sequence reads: CASSDRGSSYEQYF. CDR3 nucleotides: TGTGCCAGCAGTGATAGGGGCAGCTCCTACGAGCAGTACTTC.